The rows below give T cell receptor beta chains drawn from one sample of a study of cytomegalovirus exposure and HLA in healthy donors. Sequencing used immunoSEQ multiplex PCR; TCRdb keeps in-frame clones, though not all of them. This table has roughly 150,000 clones, about 80% appearing once. The source material was PBMCs. Every receptor here comes from a woman in her forties in good health and CMV-seronegative. Each CDR3 is given with its conserved first and last residue. Fields, in order: J gene, D gene, V gene, clone size, CDR3 DNA, CDR3 protein. A D gene is named only where the DNA matches it firmly. Where a row states a size, it is once, few, many or the class of an expanded clone; other rows omit it.

TRBJ2-4 TRBD1 TRBV28 NA TGTGCCAGCAGTCGGACAGGGACGGACAAAAACATTCAGTACTTC CASSRTGTDKNIQYF
TRBJ1-5 TRBD1 TRBV19 NA TGTGCCAGTAGTGCAGGACAGGGGTGGAATCAGCCCCAGCATTTT CASSAGQGWNQPQHF
TRBJ2-3 NA TRBV6-6 NA TGTGCCAGCAGCCTCGACAGTTCAGATACGCAGTATTTT CASSLDSSDTQYF
TRBJ1-1 NA TRBV5-1 NA TGCGCCAGCAGCTGGGCCAGGGGACCGCCCGGAAATACTGAAGCTTTCTTT CASSWARGPPGNTEAFF
TRBJ2-2 NA TRBV5-4 NA TGTGCCAGCAGCTTAGGAGGGGGCCCCGCGACCGGGGAGCTGTTTTTT CASSLGGGPATGELFF
TRBJ2-7 TRBD2 TRBV5-1 NA TGCGCCAGCAGCTCCGGCGGGGGTACTAGCTACGAGCAGTACTTC CASSSGGGTSYEQYF
TRBJ1-5 NA TRBV15 few TGTGCCACCAGCAGAGATGGGGCGGAAAATCAGCCCCAGCATTTT CATSRDGAENQPQHF
TRBJ2-7 TRBD2 TRBV5-4 NA TGTGCCACCTCGAGCGGAGGGACTAGCGGGACGAACGAGCAGTACTTC CATSSGGTSGTNEQYF
TRBJ2-6 NA TRBV7-9 NA TGTGCCAGCAGCCAAGACACGACTGGGGCCAACGTCCTGACTTTC CASSQDTTGANVLTF
TRBJ2-1 TRBD2 TRBV9 NA TGTGCCAGCAGCGCCTCGGCGGGAGTAGTTGAGGAGCAGTTCTTC CASSASAGVVEEQFF
TRBJ2-3 NA TRBV29-1 NA TGCAGCGTTGAAGAGTCAGGGCGAGATACGCAGTATTTT CSVEESGRDTQYF
TRBJ2-7 NA TRBV5-4 NA TGTGCCAGCAGCTTGGCAGGTTCCTACGAGCAGTACTTC CASSLAGSYEQYF
TRBJ1-1 NA TRBV5-1 few TGCGCCAGCCTACCGGGGGGGACGAACACTGAAGCTTTCTTT CASLPGGTNTEAFF
TRBJ1-1 NA TRBV5-1 few TGCGCCAGCAGCCTATCCGGCCCAAGGGGGATGATGAACACTGAAGCTTTCTTT CASSLSGPRGMMNTEAFF
TRBJ1-4 NA TRBV2 NA TGTGCCAGCAGCGGCCCCGACGGGGTGATCGGGAAACTGTTTTTT CASSGPDGVIGKLFF
TRBJ1-1 NA TRBV27 NA TGTGCCAGCAGTTTGCGGGCGAACACTGAAGCTTTCTTT CASSLRANTEAFF
TRBJ2-1 TRBD2 TRBV9 NA TGTGCCAGCAGCGTAGTGGGCGGGAGAGCCGACAATGAGCAGTTCTTC CASSVVGGRADNEQFF
TRBJ1-2 TRBD1 TRBV28 NA TGTGCCAGCAGCGGACTGACTAAAACCTGGACAGGGGGGGCCGAAACCTTC CASSGLTKTWTGGAETF
TRBJ2-2 TRBD2 TRBV29-1 NA TGCAGCGTTGGGCTGGGACTAAACACCGGGGAGCTGTTTTTT CSVGLGLNTGELFF
TRBJ2-3 TRBD2 TRBV4-1 few TGCGCCAGCAGCCAAGATCGTTCAGCGGGAGACATGGGAGATACGCAGTATTTT CASSQDRSAGDMGDTQYF
TRBJ2-7 NA TRBV13 NA TGTGCCAGCAGCGCCTTCCGGGGAGAGCAGTACTTC CASSAFRGEQYF